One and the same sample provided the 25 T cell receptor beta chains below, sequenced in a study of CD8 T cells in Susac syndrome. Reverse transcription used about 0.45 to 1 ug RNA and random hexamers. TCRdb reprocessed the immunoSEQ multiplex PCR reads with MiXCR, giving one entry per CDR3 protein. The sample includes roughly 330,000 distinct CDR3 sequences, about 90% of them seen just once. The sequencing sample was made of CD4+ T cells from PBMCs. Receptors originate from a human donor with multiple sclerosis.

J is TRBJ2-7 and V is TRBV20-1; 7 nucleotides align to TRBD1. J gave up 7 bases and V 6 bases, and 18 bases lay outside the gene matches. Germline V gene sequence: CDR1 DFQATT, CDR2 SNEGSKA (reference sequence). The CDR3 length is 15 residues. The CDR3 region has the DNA TGCAGTGCAGACCCGGGACAGCTTACGATGGCGGAGCAGTACTTC. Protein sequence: CSADPGQLTMAEQYF.

The CDR3 is CASSIKGGRAGGLRETQYF. The DNA for the CDR3 is TGTGCCAGTAGTATAAAGGGTGGGAGAGCGGGAGGATTAAGAGAGACCCAGTACTTC. The V gene is TRBV19, the J gene TRBJ2-5, with TRBD2 identical over 9 bases. The CDR3 totals 19 residues. With 2 bases clipped from V and 4 bases from J, the junction kept 17 bases outside the gene matches. Germline assignment: CDR1 LNHDA and CDR2 SQIVND (reference sequence).

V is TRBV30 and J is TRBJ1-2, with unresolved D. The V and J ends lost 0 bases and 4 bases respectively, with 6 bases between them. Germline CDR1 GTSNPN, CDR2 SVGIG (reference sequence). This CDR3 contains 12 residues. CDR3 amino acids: CAWSVSSYGYTF. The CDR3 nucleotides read TGTGCCTGGAGTGTATCTTCCTATGGCTACACCTTC.

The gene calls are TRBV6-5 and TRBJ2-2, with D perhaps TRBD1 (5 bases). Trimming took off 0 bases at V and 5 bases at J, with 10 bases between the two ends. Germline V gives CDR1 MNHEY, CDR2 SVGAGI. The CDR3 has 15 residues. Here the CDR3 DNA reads TGTGCCAGCAGTTACTCGAACAGGCGGACCGGGGAGCTGTTTTTT. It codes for CASSYSNRRTGELFF.

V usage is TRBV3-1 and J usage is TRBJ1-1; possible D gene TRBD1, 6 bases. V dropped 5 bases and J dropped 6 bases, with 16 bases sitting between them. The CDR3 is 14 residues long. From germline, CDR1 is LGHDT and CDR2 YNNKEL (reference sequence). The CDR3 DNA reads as TGTGCCAGCAGCTCGACTCCGGGACAAGCTGAAGCTTTCTTT. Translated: CASSSTPGQAEAFF.

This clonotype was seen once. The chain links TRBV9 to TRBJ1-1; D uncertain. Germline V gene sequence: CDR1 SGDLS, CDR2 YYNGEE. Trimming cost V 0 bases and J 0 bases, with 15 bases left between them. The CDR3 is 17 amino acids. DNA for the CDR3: TGTGCCAGCAGCGTAGCTGAGGGAGCGAGCATGAACACTGAAGCTTTCTTT. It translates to CASSVAEGASMNTEAFF.

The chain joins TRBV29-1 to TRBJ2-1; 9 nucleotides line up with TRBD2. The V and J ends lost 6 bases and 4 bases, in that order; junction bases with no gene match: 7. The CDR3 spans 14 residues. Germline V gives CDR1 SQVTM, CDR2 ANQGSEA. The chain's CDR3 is CSVTLAGSYNEQFF. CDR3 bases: TGCAGCGTAACACTAGCGGGTAGTTACAATGAGCAGTTCTTC.

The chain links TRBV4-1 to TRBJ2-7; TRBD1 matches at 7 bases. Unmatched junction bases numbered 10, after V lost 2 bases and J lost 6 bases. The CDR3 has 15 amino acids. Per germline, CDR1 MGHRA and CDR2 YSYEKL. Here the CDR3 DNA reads TGCGCCAGCAGCCAATTTGCTGACAGGGAAGCCGAGCAGTACTTC. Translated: CASSQFADREAEQYF.

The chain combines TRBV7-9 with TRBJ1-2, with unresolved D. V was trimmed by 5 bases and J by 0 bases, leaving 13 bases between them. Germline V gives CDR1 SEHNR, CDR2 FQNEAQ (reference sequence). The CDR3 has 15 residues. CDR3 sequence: CASSALGETNYGYTF. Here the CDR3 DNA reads TGTGCCAGCAGCGCCCTTGGGGAGACTAACTATGGCTACACCTTC. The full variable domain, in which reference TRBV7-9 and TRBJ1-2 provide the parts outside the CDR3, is DTGVSQNPRHKITKRGQNVTFRCDPISEHNRLYWYRQTLGQGPEFLTYFQNEAQLEKSRLLSDRFSAERPKGSFSTLEIQRTEQGDSAMYLCASSALGETNYGYTFGSGTRLTVV.

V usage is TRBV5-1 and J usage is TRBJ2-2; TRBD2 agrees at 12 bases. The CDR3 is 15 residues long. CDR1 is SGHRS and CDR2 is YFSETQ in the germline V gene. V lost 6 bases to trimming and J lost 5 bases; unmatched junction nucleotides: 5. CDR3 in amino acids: CASTGTSGQTGELFF. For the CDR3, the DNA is TGCGCCAGCACCGGGACTAGCGGGCAGACCGGGGAGCTGTTTTTT.

The CDR3 loop is CASSPQDRLYGYTF. CDR3 coding DNA: TGTGCCAGCTCACCTCAGGACAGGCTCTATGGCTACACCTTC. This chain joins TRBV18 and TRBJ1-2; 7 nucleotides align to TRBD1. The junction had 5 bases not matched to a gene; V was cut back by 3 bases and J by 4 bases. The germline V gene has CDR1 KGHSH and CDR2 LQKENI. The CDR3 extends over 14 amino acids.

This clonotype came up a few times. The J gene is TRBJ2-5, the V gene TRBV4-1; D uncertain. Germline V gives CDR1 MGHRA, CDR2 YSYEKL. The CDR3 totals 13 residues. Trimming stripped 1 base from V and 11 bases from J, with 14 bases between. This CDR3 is CASSQVLQREQYF. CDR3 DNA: TGCGCCAGCAGCCAAGTTCTCCAGCGAGAACAGTACTTC.

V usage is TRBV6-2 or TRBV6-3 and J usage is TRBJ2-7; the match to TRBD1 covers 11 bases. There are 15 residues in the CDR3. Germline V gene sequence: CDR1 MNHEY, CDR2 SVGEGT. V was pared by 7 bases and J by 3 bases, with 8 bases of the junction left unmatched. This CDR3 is CASTPGQGANYEQYF. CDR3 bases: TGTGCCAGCACTCCCGGACAGGGGGCGAACTACGAGCAGTACTTC.

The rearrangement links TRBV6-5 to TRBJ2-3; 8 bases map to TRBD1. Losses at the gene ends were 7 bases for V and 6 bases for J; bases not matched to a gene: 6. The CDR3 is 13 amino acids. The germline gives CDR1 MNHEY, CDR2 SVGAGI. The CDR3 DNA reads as TGTGCCAGCACCGGGACAGGCGAGGATACGCAGTATTTT. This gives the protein CASTGTGEDTQYF.

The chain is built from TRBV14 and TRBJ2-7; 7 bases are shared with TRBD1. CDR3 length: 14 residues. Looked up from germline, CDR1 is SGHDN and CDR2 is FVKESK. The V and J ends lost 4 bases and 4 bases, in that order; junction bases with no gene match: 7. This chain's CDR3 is CASSLGDRVYEQYF. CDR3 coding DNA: TGTGCCAGCAGCCTAGGCGACAGGGTTTACGAGCAGTACTTC.

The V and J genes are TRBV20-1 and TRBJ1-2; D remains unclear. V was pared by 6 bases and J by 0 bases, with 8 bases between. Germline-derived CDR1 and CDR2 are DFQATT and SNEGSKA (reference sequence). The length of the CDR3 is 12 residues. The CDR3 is CSASVTNYGYTF. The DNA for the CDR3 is TGCAGTGCCTCCGTAACTAACTATGGCTACACCTTC.

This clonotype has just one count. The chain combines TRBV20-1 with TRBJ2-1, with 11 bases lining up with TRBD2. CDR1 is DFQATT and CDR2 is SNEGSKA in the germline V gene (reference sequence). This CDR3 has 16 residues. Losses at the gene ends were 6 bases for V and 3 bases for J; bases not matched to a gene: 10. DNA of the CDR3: TGCAGTGCGGTTGAGACTAGCGGGGCCTACTACAATGAGCAGTTCTTC. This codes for CSAVETSGAYYNEQFF.

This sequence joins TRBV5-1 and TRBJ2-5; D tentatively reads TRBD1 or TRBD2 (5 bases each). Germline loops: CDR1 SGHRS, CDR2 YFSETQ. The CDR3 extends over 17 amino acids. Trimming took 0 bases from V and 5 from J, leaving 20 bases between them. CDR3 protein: CASSLGGRGGPVETQYF. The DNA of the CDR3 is TGCGCCAGCAGCTTGGGGGGACGGGGCGGCCCAGTGGAGACCCAGTACTTC.

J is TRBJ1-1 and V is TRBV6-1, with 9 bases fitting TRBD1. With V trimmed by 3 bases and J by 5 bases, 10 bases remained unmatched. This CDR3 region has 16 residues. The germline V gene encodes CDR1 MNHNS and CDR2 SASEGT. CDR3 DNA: TGTGCCAGCAGTGACTTTACAGGGGGCGCGGGGACTGAAGCTTTCTTT. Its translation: CASSDFTGGAGTEAFF.

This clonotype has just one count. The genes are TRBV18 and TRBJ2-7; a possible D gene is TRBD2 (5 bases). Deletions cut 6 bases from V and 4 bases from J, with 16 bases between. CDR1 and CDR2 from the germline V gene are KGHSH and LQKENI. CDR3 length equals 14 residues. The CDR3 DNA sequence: TGTGCCAGCTCCCAAGTAGGCCGGGGATACGAGCAGTACTTC. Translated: CASSQVGRGYEQYF.

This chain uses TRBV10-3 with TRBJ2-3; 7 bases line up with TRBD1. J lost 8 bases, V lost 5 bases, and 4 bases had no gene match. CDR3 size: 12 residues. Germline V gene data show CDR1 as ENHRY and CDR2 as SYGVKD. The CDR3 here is CAISTPGGTQYF. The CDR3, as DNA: TGTGCCATCAGTACCCCAGGGGGTACGCAGTATTTT.

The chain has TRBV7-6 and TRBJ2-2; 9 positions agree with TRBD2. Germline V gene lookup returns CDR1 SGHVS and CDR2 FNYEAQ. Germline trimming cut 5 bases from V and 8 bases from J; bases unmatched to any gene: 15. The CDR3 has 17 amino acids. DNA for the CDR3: TGTGCCAGCAGCCCTATAGCGGGGGCCAAAGTAGCTGGGGAGCTGTTTTTT. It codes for CASSPIAGAKVAGELFF.

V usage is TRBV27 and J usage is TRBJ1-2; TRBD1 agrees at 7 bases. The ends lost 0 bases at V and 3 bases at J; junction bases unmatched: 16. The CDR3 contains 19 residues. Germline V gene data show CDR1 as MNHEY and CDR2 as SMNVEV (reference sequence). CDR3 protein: CASSLSSPGQAGGDYGYTF. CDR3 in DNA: TGTGCCAGCAGTTTATCTTCACCAGGACAGGCAGGAGGAGACTATGGCTACACCTTC.

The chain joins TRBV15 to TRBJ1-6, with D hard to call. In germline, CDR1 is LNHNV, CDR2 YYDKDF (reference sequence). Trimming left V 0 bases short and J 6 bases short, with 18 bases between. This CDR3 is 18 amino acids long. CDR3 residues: CATSRDRSPSLFNSPLHF. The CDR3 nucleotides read TGTGCCACCAGCAGAGATCGAAGTCCCTCGCTGTTTAATTCACCCCTCCACTTT.

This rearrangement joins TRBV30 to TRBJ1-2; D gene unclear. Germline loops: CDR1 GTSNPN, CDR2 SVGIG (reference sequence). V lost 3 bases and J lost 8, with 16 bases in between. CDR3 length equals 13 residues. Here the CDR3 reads CAWRAESVGGYTF. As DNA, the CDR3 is TGTGCCTGGAGAGCAGAATCTGTGGGGGGCTACACCTTC.